Below, one TCR beta chain is given with its context. This entry belongs to a study of molecular identifiers for immune sequencing clone quantification. Trimming at V came to 5 bases and at J to 3 bases, leaving 11 bases not matched to a gene. CDR1 and CDR2 from the germline V gene are GTSNPN and SVGIG (reference sequence). The CDR3 runs 15 residues. TCRdb redid the calling of the PCR reads with MiXCR, one entry per CDR3 protein. The table records a few hundred thousand distinct CDR3 sequences, around 21% of them present only once. This TCR was sampled from a human donor in good health. Some libraries in this study had Jurkat cell RNA spiked in. The rearrangement links TRBV30 to TRBJ2-3; 7 bases line up with TRBD1. Sequencing used naive CD8+ T cells from blood, with Jurkat cell RNA spiked in. The subset here: FACS-sorted CD8+CD4-CCR7+CD45RA+ naive T cells. Here the CDR3 reads CAWESSGQITDTQYF. The CDR3 DNA follows: TGTGCCTGGGAAAGCTCGGGACAGATAACAGATACGCAGTATTTT.